The following is a T cell receptor (beta chain) sequence with its context. Its specificity is unknown. Germline-derived CDR1 and CDR2 are MNHNY and SVGAGI (reference sequence). This CDR3 is built from 16 residues. V was clipped by 6 bases and J by 3 bases, with 21 bases between them. This entry comes from a study of shared clonotypes between healthy human individuals. Study-wide context: Each donor had three CD4 naive, three CD4 memory, two CD8 naive and one CD8 memory plate.

The protocol was immunoSEQ multiplex PCR, while the TCRdb copy is restricted to in-frame clones and leaves out a portion. The table has around 990,000 clones, about 80% seen once. Study-level findings and limits: It was anticipated that sequencing depth would influence how many clonotypes donors shared. What naive subsets generally showed was a larger estimated richness than memory subsets showed.

The sample was memory CD4+ T cells from PBMCs. Subset described: CD45RA-negative fraction. This receptor was taken from a man between 18 and 29 years old in good health. Some clones in this sample may be carry-over from other donors' samples. The chain combines TRBV6-6 with TRBJ2-7; possibly TRBD2 for D (6 bases). The CDR3: CASSPRQHAGNYEQYF. CDR3 bases: TGTGCCAGCAGCCCACGTCAGCACGCGGGGAACTACGAGCAGTACTTC.